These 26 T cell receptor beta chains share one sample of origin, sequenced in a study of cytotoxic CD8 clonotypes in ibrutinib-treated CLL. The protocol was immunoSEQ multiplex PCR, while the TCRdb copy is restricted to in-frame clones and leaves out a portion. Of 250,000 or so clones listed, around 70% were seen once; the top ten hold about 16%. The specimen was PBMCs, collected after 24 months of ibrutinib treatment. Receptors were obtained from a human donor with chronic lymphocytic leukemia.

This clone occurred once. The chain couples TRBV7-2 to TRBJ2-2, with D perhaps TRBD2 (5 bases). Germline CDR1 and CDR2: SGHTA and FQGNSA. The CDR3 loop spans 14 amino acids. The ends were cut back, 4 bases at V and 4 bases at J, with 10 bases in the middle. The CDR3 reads CASSSRSGTGELFF. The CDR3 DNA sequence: TGTGCCAGCAGCTCGCGAAGCGGCACCGGGGAGCTGTTTTTT. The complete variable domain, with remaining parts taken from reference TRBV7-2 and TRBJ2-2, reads GAGVSQSPSNKVTEKGKDVELRCDPISGHTALYWYRQSLGQGLEFLIYFQGNSAPDKSGLPSDRFSAERTGGSVSTLTIQRTQQEDSAVYLCASSSRSGTGELFFGEGSRLTVL.

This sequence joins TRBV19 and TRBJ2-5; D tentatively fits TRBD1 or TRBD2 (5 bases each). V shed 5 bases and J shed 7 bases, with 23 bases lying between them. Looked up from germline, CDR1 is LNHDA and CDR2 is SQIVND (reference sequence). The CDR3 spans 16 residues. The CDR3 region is CASSRYQGTAFWTQYF. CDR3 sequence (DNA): TGTGCCAGTAGTCGGTACCAAGGGACGGCGTTTTGGACCCAGTACTTC.

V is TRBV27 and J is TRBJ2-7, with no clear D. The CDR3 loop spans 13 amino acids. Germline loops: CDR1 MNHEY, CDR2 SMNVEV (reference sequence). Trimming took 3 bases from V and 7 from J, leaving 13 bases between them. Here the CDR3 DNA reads TGTGCCAGCAGTTTCAGGCCAGTGACTGAGCAGTACTTC. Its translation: CASSFRPVTEQYF.

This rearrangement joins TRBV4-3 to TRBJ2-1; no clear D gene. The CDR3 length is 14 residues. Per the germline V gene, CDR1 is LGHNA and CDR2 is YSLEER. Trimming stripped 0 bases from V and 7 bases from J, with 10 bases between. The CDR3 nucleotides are TGCGCCAGCAGCCAAGAAAGTCGACTTAATGAGCAGTTCTTC. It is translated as CASSQESRLNEQFF.

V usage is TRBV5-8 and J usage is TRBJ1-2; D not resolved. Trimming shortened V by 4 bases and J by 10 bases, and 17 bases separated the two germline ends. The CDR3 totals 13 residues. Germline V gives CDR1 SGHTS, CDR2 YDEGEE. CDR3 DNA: TGTGCCAGCAGCGTGCCGTGGGTCGTGGCCTACACCTTC. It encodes CASSVPWVVAYTF. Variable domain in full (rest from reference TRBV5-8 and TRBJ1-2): EAGVTQSPTHLIKTRGQQATLRCSPISGHTSVYWYQQALGLGLQFLLWYDEGEERNRGNFPPRFSGRQFPNYSSELNVNALELEDSALYLCASSVPWVVAYTFGSGTRLTVV.

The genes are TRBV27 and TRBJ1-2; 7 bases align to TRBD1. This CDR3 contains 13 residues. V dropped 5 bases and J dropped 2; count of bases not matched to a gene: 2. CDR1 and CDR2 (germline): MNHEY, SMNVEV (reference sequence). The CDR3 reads CASSPTGNYGYTF. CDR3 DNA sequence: TGTGCCAGCAGTCCGACAGGGAACTATGGCTACACCTTC.

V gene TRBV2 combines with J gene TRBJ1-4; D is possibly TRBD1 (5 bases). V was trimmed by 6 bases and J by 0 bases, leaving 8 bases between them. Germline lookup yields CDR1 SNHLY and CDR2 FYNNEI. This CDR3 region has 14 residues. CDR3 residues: CASRTGPTNEKLFF. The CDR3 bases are TGTGCCAGCAGAACGGGGCCAACTAATGAAAAACTGTTTTTT.

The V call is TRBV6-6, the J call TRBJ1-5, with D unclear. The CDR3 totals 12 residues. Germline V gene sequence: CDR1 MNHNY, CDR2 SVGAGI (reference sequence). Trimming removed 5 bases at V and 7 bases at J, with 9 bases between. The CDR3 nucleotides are TGTGCCAGCAGTCCCCGTGAACAGCCCCAGCATTTT. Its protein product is CASSPREQPQHF.

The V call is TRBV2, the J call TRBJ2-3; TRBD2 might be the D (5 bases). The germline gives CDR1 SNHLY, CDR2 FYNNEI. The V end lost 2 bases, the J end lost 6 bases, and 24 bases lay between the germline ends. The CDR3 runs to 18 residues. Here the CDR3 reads CASSETPSGIRLPDTQYF. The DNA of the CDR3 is TGTGCCAGCAGTGAAACACCTTCCGGGATCCGGCTCCCGGATACGCAGTATTTT.

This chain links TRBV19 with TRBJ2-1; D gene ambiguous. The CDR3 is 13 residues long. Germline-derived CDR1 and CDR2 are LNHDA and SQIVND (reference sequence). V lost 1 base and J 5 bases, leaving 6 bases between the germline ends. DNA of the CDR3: TGTGCCAGTAGTATAGGGTTAAACAATGAGCAGTTCTTC. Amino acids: CASSIGLNNEQFF.

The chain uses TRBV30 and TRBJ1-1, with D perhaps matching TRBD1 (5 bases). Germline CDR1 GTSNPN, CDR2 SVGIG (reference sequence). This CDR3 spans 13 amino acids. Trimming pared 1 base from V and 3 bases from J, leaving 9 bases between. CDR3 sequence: CAWSGMGDTEAFF. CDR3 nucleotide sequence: TGTGCCTGGAGTGGGATGGGGGACACTGAAGCTTTCTTT.

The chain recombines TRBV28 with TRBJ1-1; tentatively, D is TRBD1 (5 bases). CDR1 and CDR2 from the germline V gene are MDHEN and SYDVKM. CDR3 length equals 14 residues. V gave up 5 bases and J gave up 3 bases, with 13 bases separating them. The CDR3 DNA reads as TGTGCCAGCAGTAAACTACTAGGGGACACTGAAGCTTTCTTT. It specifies CASSKLLGDTEAFF.

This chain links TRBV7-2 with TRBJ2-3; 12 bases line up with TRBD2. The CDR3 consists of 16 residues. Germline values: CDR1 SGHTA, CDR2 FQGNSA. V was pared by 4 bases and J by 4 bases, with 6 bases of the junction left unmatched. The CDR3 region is CASSSLLAGGPDTQYF. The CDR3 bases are TGTGCCAGCAGCTCCCTACTAGCGGGAGGACCAGATACGCAGTATTTT.

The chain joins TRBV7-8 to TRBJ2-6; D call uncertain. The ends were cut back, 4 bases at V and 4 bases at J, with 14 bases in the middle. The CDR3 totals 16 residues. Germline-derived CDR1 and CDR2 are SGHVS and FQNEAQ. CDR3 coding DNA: TGTGCCAGCAGCTCAGAGACTGCGACCGGGGCCAACGTCCTGACTTTC. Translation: CASSSETATGANVLTF.

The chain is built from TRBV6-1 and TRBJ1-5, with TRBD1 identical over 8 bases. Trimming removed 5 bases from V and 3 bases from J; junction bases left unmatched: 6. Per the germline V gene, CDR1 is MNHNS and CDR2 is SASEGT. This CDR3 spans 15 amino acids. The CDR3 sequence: CASSSGTGHNQPQHF. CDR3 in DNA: TGTGCCAGCAGTTCGGGGACAGGCCACAATCAGCCCCAGCATTTT.

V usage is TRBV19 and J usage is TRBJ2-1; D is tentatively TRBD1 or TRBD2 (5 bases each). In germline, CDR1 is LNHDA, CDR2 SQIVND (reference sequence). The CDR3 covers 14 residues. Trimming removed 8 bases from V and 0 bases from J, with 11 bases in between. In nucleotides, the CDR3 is TGTGCCAGTTCGGGGCCCAGCTCCTACAATGAGCAGTTCTTC. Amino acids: CASSGPSSYNEQFF.

This CDR3 is CASSQDRGQGGYEQYF. CDR3 coding DNA: TGCGCCAGCAGCCAAGACCGGGGACAGGGCGGTTACGAGCAGTACTTC. J is TRBJ2-7 and V is TRBV4-3; TRBD1 matches 9 bases. CDR3 length equals 16 residues. CDR1 is LGHNA and CDR2 is YSLEER in the germline V gene. The ends lost 0 bases at V and 4 bases at J; junction bases unmatched: 7.

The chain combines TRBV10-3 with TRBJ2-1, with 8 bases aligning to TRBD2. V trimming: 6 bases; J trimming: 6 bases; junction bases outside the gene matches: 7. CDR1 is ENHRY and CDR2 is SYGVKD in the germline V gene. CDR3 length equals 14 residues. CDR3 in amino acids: CAISPGLDSNEQFF. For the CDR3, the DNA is TGTGCCATCAGCCCGGGACTAGACTCCAATGAGCAGTTCTTC.

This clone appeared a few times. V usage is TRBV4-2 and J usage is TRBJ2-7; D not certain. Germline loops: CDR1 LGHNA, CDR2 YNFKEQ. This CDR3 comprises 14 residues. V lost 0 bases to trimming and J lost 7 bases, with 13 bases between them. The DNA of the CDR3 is TGTGCCAGCAGCCAAGATGTCAGCTCGTGGGAGCAGTACTTC. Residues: CASSQDVSSWEQYF.

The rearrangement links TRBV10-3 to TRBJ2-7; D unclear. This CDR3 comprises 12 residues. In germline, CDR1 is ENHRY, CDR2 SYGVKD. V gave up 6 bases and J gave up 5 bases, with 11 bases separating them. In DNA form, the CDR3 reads TGTGCCATCAGCTCAGAAGGGCACGAGCAGTACTTC. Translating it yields CAISSEGHEQYF.

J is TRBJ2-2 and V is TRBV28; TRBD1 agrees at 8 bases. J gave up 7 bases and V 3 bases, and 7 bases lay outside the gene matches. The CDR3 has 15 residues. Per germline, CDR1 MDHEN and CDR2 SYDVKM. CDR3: CASSFPGQGDGELFF. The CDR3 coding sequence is TGTGCCAGCAGTTTCCCTGGACAGGGTGACGGGGAGCTGTTTTTT.

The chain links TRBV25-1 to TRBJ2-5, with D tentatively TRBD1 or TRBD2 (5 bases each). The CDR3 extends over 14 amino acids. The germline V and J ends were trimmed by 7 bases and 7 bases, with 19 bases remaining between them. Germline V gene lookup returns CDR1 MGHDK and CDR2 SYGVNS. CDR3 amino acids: CASTSGTKSATQYF. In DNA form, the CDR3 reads TGTGCCAGCACCTCCGGGACCAAAAGCGCGACCCAGTACTTC.

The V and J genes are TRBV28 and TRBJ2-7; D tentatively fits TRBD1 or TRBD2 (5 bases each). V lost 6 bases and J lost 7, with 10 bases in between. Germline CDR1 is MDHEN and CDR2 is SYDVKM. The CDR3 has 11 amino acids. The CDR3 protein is CASSPWGEQYF. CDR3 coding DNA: TGTGCCAGCAGCCCCTGGGGGGAGCAGTACTTC.

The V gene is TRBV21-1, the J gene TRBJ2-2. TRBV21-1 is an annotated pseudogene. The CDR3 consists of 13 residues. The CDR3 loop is CASSNGGPGELFF. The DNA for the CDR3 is TGTGCCAGCAGCAATGGGGGTCCCGGGGAGCTGTTTTTT.

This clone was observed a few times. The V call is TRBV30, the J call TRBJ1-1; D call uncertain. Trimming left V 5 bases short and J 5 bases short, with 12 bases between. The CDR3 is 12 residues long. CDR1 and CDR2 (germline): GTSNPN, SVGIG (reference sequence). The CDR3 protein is CAWGAGRTEAFF. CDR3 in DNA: TGTGCCTGGGGCGCCGGGAGGACTGAAGCTTTCTTT. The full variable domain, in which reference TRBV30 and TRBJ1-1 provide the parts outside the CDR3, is SQTIHQWPATLVQPVGSPLSLECTVEGTSNPNLYWYRQAAGRGLQLLFYSVGIGQISSEVPQNLSASRPQDRQFILSSKKLLLSDSGFYLCAWGAGRTEAFFGQGTRLTVV.

The CDR3 DNA follows: TGTGCCAGCAGTTTACTACTAGAACCTGCACCAGATACGCAGTATTTT. It codes for CASSLLLEPAPDTQYF. The chain recombines TRBV28 with TRBJ2-3, with D tentatively TRBD2 (5 bases). This CDR3 has 16 residues. V lost 2 bases, J lost 4 bases, and 16 bases lay in between. Germline CDR1 MDHEN, CDR2 SYDVKM.